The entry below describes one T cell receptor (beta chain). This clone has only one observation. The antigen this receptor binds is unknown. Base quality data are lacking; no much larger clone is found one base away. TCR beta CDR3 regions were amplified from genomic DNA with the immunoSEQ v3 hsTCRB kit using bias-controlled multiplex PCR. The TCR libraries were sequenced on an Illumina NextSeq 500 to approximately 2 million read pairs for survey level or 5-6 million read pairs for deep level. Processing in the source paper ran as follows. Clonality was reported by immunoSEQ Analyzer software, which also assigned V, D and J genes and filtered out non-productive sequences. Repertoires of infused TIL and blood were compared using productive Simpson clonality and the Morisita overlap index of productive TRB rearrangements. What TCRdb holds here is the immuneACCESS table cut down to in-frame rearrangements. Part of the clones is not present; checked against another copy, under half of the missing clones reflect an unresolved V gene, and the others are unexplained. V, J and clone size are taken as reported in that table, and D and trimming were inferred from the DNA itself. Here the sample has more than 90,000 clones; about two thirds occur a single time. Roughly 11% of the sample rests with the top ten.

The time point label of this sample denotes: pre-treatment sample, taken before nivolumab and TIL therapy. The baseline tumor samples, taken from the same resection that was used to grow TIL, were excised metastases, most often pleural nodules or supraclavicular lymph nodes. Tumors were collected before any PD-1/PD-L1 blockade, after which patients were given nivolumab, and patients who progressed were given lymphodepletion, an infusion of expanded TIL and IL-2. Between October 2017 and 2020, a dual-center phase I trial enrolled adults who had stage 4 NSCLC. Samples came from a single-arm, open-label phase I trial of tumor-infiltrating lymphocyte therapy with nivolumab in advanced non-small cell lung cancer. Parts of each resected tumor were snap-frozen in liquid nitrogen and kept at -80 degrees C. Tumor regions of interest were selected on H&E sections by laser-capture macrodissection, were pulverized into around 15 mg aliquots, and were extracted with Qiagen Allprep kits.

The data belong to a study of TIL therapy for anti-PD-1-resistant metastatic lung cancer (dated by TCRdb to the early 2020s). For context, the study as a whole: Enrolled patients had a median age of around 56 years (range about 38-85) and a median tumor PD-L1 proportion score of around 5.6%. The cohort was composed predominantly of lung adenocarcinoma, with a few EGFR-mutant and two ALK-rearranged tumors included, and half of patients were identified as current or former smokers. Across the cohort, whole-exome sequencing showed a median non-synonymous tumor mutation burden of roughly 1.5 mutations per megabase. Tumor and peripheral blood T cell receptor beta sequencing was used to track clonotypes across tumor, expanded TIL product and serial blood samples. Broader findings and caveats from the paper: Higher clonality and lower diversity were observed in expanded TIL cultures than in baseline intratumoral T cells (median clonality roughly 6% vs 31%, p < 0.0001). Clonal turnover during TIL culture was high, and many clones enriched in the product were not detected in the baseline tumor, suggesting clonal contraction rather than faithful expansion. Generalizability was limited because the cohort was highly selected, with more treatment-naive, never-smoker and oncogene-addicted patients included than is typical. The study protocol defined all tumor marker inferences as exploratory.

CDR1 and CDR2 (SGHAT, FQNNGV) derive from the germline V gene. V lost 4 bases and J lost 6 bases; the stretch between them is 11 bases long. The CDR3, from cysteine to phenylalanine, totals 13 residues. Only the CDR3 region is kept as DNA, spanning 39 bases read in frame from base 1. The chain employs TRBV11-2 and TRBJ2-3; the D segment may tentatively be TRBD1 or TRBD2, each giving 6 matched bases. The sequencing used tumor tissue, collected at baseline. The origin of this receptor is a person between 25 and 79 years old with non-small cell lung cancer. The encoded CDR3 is CASSYRGQDTQYF. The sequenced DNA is TGTGCCAGCAGCTATCGGGGGCAGGATACGCAGTATTTT.